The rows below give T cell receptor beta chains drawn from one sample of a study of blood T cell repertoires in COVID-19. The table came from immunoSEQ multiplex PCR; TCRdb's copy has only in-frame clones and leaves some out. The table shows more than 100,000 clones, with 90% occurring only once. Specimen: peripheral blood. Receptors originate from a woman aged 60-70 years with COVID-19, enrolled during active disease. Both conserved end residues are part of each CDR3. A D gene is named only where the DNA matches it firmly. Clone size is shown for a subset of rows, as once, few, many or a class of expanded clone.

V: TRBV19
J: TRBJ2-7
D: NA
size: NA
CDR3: CASSIRHPYEQYF

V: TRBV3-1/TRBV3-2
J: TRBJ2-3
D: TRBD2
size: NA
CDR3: CASSQVPGTNTDTQYF

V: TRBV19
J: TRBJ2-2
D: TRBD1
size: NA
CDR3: CASSRGQGTFGELFF

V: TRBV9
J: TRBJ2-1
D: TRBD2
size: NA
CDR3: CASSVIAGGPALGEQFF

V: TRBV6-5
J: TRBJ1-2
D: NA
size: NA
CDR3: CASRPGDYGYTF

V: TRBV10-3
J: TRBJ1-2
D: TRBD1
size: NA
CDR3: CAISETSVRDRGGGYTF

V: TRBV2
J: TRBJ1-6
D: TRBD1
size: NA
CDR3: CASVSGQGFSPLHF

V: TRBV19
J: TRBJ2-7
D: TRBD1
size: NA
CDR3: CASSSHRGLIYEQYF

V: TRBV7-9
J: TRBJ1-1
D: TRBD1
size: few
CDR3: CASSLALGQVNTEAFF

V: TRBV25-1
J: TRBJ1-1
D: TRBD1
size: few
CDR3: CASSDGQGVGTEAFF

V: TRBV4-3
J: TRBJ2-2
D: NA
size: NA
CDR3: CASSQGVTGELFF

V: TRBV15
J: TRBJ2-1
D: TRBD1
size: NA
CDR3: CATSGTGGSYNEQFF

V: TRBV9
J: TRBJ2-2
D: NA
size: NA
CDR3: CASSAWGTSTSGELFF

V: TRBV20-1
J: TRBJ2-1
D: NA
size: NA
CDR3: CSVAGINEQFF

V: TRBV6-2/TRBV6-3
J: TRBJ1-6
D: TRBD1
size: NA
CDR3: CASSPGQGYNSPLHF

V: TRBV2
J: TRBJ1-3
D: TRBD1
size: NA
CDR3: CASRSLQGAASGNTIYF

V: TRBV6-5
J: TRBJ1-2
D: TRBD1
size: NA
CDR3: CASSRGGQGSYGYTF

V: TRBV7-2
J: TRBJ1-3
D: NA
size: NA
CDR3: CASSLYGLDSAIYF

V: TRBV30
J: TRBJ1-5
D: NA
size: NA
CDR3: CAWSVTGSSNQPQHF

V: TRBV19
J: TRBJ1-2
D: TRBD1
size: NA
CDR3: CASTDPHRGGYGYTF

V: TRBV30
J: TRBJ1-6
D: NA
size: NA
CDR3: CAWSEAGASNSPLHF

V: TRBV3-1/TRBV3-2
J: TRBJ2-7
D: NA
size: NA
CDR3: CASSQVNGNYEQYF

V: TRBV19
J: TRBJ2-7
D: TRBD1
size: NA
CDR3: CASSRTGVYEQYF

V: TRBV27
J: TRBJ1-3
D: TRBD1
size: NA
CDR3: CASSAGTGAAYSGNTIYF

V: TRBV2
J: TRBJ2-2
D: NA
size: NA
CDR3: CASRARGTVNTGELFF

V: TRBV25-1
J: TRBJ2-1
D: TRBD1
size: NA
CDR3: CASSELGGTGSNEQFF

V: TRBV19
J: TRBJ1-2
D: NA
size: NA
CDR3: CASSPGRRDYGYTF

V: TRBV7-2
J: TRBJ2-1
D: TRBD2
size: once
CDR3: CASSLARGGLRYNEQFF

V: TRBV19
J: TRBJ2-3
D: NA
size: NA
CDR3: CASSIVVGGDSNTQYF

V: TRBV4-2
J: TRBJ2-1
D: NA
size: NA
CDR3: CASSQDISLPSSYNEQFF

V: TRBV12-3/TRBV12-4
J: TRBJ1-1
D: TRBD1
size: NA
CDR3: CASKTGSSTEAFF

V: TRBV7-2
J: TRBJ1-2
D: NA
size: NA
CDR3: CASSSSRLWGYTF

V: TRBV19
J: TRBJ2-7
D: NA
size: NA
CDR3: CASSIVGGFDEQYF

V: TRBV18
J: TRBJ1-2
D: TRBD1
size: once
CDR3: CASSPDPTGGYGYTF

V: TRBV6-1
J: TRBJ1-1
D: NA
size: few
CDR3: CASSDWAHTEAFF

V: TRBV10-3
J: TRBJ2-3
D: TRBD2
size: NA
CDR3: CAISATSGGAKADTQYF

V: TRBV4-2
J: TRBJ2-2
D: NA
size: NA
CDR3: CASSREGGNTGELFF

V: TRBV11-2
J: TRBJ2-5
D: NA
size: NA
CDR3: CASSLGLNSLRGETQYF

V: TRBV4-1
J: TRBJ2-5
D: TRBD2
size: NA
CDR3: CASSQDRLAGGQETQYF

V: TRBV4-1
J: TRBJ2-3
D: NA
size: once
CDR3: CASSQERSDTQYF

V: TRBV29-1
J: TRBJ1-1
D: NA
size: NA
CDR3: CSVDRDNAMNTEAFF

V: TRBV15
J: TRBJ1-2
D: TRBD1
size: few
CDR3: CATSRDRQGSNYGYTF

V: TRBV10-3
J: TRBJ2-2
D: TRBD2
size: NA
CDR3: CAINKGLAGDSVPTGELFF

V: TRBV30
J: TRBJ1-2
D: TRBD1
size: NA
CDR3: CAWSVRQGARGGYTF

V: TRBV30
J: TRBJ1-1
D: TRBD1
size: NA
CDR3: CAWIRDRANTEAFF

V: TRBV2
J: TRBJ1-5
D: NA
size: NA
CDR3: CASKMDRGHQPQHF

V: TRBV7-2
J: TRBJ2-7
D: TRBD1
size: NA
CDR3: CASTLQVRTGTKSSYEQYF

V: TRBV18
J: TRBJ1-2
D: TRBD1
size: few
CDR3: CAIQPNGRGPNYGYTF

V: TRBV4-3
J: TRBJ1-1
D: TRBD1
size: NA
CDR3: CASSQDARTGRNTEAFF

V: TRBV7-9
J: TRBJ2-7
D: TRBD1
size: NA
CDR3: CASSLRTGNHEQYF

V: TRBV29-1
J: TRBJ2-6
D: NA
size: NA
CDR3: CSVEDLAGISGANVLTF

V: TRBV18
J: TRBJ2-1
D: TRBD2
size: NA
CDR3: CASSPSGGANEQFF

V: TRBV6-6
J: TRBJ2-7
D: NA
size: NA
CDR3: CASSLDSVYEQYF

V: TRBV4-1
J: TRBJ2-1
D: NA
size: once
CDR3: CASSQVGGARGEQFF

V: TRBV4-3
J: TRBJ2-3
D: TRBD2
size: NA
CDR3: CASSPGTRDPPPLTDTQYF

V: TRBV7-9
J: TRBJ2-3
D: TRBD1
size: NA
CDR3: CASSYRDRGRDTQYF